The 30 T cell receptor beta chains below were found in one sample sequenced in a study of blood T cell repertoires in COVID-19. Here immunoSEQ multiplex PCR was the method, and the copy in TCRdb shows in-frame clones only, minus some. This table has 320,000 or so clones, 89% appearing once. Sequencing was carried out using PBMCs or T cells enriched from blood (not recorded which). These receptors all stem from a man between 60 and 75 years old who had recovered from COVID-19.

CDR3 nucleotides: TGTGCCAGCAGTCCCGGGACATTTCGAAACACCATATATTTT. Encoded protein: CASSPGTFRNTIYF. This rearrangement joins TRBV28 to TRBJ1-3; possibly TRBD1 for D (6 bases). Trimming pared 5 bases from V and 5 bases from J, leaving 13 bases between. The CDR3 sequence is 14 residues long. CDR1 is MDHEN, CDR2 SYDVKM, per germline.

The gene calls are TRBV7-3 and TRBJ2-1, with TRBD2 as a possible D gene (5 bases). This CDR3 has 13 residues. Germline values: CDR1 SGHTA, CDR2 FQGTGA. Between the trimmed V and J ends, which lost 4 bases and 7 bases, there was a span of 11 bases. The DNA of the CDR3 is TGTGCCAGCAGCTCCCGACGGGAAAATGAGCAGTTCTTC. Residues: CASSSRRENEQFF.

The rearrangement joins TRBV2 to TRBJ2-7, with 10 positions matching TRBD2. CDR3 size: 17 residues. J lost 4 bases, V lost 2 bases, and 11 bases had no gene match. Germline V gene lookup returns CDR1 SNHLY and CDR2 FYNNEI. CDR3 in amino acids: CASSEYGKLAGTYEQYF. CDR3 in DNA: TGTGCCAGCAGTGAATATGGGAAACTAGCGGGAACGTACGAGCAGTACTTC.

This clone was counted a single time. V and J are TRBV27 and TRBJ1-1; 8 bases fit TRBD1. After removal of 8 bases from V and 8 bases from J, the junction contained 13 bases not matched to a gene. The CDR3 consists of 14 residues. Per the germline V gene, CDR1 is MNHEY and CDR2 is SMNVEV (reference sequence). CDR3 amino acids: CASRPLGDRHEAFF. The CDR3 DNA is TGTGCCAGCCGACCCCTTGGGGACAGGCACGAAGCTTTCTTT.

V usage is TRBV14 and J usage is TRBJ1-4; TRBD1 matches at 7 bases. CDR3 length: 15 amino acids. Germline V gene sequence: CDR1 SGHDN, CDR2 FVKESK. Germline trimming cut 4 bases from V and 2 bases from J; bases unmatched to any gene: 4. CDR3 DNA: TGTGCCAGCAGCCGACCGGGACAGACTAATGAAAAACTGTTTTTT. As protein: CASSRPGQTNEKLFF.

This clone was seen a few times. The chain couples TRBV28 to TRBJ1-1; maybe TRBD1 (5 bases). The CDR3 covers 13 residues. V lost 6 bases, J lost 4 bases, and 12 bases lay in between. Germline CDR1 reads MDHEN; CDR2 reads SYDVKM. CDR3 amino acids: CASRGVEVTEAFF. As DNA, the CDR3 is TGTGCCAGCAGAGGGGTAGAAGTCACTGAAGCTTTCTTT. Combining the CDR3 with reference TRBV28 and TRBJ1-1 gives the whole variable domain DVKVTQSSRYLVKRTGEKVFLECVQDMDHENMFWYRQDPGLGLRLIYFSYDVKMKEKGDIPEGYSVSREKKERFSLILESASTNQTSMYLCASRGVEVTEAFFGQGTRLTVV.

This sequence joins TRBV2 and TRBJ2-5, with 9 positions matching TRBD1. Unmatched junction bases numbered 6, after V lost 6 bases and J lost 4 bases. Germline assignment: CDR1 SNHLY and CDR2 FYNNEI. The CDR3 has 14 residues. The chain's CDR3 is CASSGTGGGETQYF. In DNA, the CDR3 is TGTGCCAGCAGCGGAACAGGGGGCGGAGAGACCCAGTACTTC.

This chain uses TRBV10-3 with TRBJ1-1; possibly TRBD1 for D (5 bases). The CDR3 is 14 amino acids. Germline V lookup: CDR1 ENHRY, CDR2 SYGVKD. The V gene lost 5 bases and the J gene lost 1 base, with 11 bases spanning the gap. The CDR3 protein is CAISFTGANTEAFF. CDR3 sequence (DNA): TGTGCCATCAGTTTTACAGGCGCGAACACTGAAGCTTTCTTT.

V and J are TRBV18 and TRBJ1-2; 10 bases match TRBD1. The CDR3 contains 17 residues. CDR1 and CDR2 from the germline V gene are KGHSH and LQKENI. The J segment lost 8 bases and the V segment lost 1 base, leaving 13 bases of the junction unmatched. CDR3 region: CASSPREGDRGSRGYTF. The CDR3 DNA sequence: TGTGCCAGCTCACCACGCGAGGGGGACAGGGGTTCTCGAGGCTACACCTTC.

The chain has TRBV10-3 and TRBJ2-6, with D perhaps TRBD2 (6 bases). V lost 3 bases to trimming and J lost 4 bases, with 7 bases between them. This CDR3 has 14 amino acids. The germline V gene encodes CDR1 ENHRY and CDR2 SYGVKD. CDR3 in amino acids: CAISEGLGANVLTF. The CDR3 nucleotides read TGTGCCATCAGTGAAGGACTAGGGGCCAACGTCCTGACTTTC.

For the CDR3, the DNA is TGTGCCAGCAGCCAAGATGAGCTTGGCGGGTATGGCTACACCTTC. Translating it yields CASSQDELGGYGYTF. This chain joins TRBV14 and TRBJ1-2, with D unclear. V lost 0 bases, J lost 5 bases, and 13 bases lay in between. CDR1 and CDR2 (germline): SGHDN, FVKESK. CDR3 length equals 15 residues.

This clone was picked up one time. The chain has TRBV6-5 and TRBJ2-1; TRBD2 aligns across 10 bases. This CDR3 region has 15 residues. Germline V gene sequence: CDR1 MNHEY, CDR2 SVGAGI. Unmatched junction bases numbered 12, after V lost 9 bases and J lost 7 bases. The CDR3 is CASRRLAGVGNEQFF. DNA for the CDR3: TGTGCCAGTAGAAGGCTAGCGGGAGTCGGGAATGAGCAGTTCTTC.

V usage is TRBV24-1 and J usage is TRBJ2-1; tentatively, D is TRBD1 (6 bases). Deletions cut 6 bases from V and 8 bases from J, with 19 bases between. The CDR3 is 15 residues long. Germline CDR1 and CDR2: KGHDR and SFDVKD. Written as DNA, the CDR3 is TGTGCCACCAGTAAAAGGGGGTCGTTGGGGTATGAGCAGTTCTTC. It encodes CATSKRGSLGYEQFF.

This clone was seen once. The CDR3 DNA reads as TGTGCCAGCAGTTTCCGAACAGCACACAATGAGCAGTTCTTC. This sequence encodes CASSFRTAHNEQFF. This chain joins TRBV28 and TRBJ2-1; unclear D gene. Germline CDR1 is MDHEN and CDR2 is SYDVKM. The V end lost 3 bases, the J end lost 5 bases, and 11 bases lay between the germline ends. The CDR3 totals 14 residues.

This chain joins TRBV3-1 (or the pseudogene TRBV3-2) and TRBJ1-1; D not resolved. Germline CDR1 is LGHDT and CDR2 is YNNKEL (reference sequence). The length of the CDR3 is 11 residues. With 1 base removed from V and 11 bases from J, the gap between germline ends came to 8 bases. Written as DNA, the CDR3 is TGTGCCAGCAGCCAAGTAGGGAGGGCTTTCTTT. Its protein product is CASSQVGRAFF.

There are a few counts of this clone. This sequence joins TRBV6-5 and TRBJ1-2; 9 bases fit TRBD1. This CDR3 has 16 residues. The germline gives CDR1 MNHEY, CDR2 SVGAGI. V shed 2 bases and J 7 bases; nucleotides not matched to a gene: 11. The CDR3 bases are TGTGCCAGCAGTTACATCCCGGGACAGGGACCTCTTGGCTACACCTTC. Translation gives CASSYIPGQGPLGYTF.

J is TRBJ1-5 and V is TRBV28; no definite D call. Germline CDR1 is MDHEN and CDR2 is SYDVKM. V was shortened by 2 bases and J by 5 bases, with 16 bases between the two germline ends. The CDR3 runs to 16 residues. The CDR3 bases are TGTGCCAGCAGTTTAAGAGGCCGACCGCGGGATCAGCCCCAGCATTTT. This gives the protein CASSLRGRPRDQPQHF.

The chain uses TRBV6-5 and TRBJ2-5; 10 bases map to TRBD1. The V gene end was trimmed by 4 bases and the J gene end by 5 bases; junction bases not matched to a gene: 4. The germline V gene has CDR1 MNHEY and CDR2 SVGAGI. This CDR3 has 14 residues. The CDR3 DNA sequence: TGTGCCAGCAGTTCGGGACAGGGGAGGGAGACCCAGTACTTC. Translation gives CASSSGQGRETQYF.

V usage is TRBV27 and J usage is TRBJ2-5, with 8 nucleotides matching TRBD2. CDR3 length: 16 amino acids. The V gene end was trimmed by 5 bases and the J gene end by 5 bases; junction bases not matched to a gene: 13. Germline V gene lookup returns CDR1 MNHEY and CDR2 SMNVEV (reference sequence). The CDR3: CASSPSFSGKRETQYF. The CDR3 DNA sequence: TGTGCCAGCAGTCCTTCGTTTAGCGGGAAGAGGGAGACCCAGTACTTC.

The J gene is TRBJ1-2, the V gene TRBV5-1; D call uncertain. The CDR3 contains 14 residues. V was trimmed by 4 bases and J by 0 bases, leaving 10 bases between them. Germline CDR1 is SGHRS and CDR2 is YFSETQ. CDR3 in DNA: TGCGCCAGCAGCAGATCGCTACCTAACTATGGCTACACCTTC. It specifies CASSRSLPNYGYTF.

CDR3 nucleotides: TGCGCCAGCAGCGGAGGTAGAACTAGTCAAGAGACCCAGTACTTC. This sequence encodes CASSGGRTSQETQYF. The chain employs TRBV5-1 and TRBJ2-5; possible D gene TRBD2, 5 bases. Germline V gene sequence: CDR1 SGHRS, CDR2 YFSETQ. The CDR3 length is 15 residues. The V end lost 4 bases, the J end lost 2 bases, and 15 bases lay between the germline ends.

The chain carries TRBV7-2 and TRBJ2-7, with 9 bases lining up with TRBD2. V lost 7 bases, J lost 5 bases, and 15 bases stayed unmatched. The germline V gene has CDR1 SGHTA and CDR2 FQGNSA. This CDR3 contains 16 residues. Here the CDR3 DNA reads TGTGCCAGCACCCCTAGCGGGATTCAAGTGGGGAACGAGCAGTACTTC. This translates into CASTPSGIQVGNEQYF.

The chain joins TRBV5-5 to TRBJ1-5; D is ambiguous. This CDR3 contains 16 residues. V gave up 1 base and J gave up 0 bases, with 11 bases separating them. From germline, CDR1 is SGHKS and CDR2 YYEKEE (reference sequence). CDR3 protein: CASSLWLADSNQPQHF. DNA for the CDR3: TGTGCCAGCAGCTTGTGGCTTGCAGATAGCAATCAGCCCCAGCATTTT.

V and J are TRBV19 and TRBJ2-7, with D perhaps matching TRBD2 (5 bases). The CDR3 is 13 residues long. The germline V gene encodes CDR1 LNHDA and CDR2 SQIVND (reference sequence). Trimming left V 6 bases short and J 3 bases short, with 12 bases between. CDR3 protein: CASRSSGGYEQYF. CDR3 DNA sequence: TGTGCCAGTAGATCCAGCGGTGGCTACGAGCAGTACTTC. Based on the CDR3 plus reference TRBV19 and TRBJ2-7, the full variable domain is DGGITQSPKYLFRKEGQNVTLSCEQNLNHDAMYWYRQDPGQGLRLIYYSQIVNDFQKGDIAEGYSVSREKKESFPLTVTSAQKNPTAFYLCASRSSGGYEQYFGPGTRLTVT.

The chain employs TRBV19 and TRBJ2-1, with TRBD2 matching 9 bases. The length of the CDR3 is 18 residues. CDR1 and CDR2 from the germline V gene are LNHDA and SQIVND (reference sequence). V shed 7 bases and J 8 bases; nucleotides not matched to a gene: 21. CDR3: CASIGPGLGGRALYEQFF. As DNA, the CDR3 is TGTGCCAGTATTGGGCCCGGCCTGGGCGGGAGGGCCCTCTATGAGCAGTTCTTC.

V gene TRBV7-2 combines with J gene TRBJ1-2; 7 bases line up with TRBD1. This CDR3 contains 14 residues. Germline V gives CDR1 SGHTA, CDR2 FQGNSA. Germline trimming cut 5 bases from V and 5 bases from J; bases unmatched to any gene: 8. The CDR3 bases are TGTGCCAGCAGCGCCCGTCAGGGGGTTTATGGCTACACCTTC. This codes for CASSARQGVYGYTF.

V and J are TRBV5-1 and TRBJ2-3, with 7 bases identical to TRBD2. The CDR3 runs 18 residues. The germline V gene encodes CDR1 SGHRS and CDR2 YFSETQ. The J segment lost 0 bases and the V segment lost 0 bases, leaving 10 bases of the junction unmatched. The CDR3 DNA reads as TGCGCCAGCAGCTTGGCCGGGGTGCGGCGGGGGAGCACAGATACGCAGTATTTT. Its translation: CASSLAGVRRGSTDTQYF.

CDR3 residues: CASSPRIGVNEQYF. In DNA form, the CDR3 reads TGTGCCAGTAGTCCGAGGATCGGGGTTAACGAGCAGTACTTC. The rearrangement joins TRBV19 to TRBJ2-7; tentatively, D is TRBD2 (5 bases). The CDR3 runs 14 residues. V dropped 5 bases and J dropped 5 bases, with 16 bases sitting between them. Germline CDR1 is LNHDA and CDR2 is SQIVND (reference sequence).

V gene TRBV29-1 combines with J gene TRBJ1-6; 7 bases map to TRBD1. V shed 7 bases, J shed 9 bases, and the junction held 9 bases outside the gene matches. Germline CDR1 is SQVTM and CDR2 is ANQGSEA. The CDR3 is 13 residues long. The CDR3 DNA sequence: TGCAGCGCGACAGGGTCCCGGGGTTCACCCCTCCACTTT. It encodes CSATGSRGSPLHF.

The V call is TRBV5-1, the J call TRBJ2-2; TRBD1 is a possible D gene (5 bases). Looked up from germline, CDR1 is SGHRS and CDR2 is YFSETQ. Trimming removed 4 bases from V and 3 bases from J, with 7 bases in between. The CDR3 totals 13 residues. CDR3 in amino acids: CASSAQDTGELFF. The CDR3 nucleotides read TGCGCCAGCAGCGCACAGGACACCGGGGAGCTGTTTTTT.